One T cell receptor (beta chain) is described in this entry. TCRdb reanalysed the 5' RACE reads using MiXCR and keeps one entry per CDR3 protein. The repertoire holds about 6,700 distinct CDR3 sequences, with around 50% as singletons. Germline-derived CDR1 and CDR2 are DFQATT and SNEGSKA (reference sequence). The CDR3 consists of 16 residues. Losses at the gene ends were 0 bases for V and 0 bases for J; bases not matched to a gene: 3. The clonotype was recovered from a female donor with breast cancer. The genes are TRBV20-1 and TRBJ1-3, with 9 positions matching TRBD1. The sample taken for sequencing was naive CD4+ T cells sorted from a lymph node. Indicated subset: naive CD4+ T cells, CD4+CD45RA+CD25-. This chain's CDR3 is CSARDLDRGSGNTIYF. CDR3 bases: TGCAGTGCTAGAGATTTGGACAGGGGCTCTGGAAACACCATATATTTT.